The sequence of this TCR beta chain was determined in a study of T cells after yellow fever vaccination. Study background: Those fractions that held only low numbers of cells were prepared using the SMART-Seq v4 Ultra Low Input RNA kit.

General study findings and limits: The secondary T-cell response peaked on day 5, not day 15, but was weaker.

This clonotype was picked up a small number of times. No antigen is known for it. The CDR3 has 13 residues. In germline, CDR1 is SQVTM, CDR2 ANQGSEA. The J segment lost 3 bases and the V segment lost 4 bases, leaving 1 base of the junction unmatched. Conversion of TCR transcripts into cDNA relied on 5'RACE template switching, which added a universal primer site and UMIs. TCRdb independently ran MiXCR on the 5' RACE reads; one entry per CDR3 protein. There are a few hundred thousand distinct CDR3 sequences in the sample; approximately 10% occur only once, and 15% to 20% lies in the top ten. The chain joins TRBV29-1 to TRBJ2-2, with TRBD1 identical over 8 bases. Sequencing was performed on PBMCs, taken on the day of the first yellow fever vaccination. The sequence was collected from a man in his late teens or twenties who received the YFV17D yellow fever vaccine. The CDR3 nucleotides are TGCAGCGTTGCAGGGGGCGACACCGGGGAGCTGTTTTTT. This translates into CSVAGGDTGELFF.